This TCR beta chain was identified during a study of response to subunit inactivated influenza vaccine. In its sample, this clonotype was seen many times. Its antigen is not known. Trimming pared 0 bases from V and 7 bases from J, leaving 10 bases between. Germline lookup yields CDR1 SGHRS and CDR2 YFSETQ. This CDR3 has 13 amino acids. TCRdb re-derived calls from the RT-PCR reads in MiXCR, one entry per CDR3 protein. The sample has some 600,000 distinct CDR3 sequences, about 15% seen once. The study, taken as a whole, reports: The study's authors posited that every seasonal influenza vaccination enlists few new T cells.

The chain carries TRBV5-1 and TRBJ1-2; no firm D call. The clonotype comes from a man aged 50 to 60 who received an inactivated influenza vaccine. The material sequenced was PBMCs from blood, taken 14 to 15 days before vaccination. As DNA, the CDR3 is TGCGCCAGCAGCTTGGATGGGCCCCCTGGCTACACCTTC. Its protein is CASSLDGPPGYTF. The full variable domain, in which reference TRBV5-1 and TRBJ1-2 provide the parts outside the CDR3, is KAGVTQTPRYLIKTRGQQVTLSCSPISGHRSVSWYQQTPGQGLQFLFEYFSETQRNKGNFPGRFSGRQFSNSRSEMNVSTLELGDSALYLCASSLDGPPGYTFGSGTRLTVV.